The 19 T cell receptor beta chains listed next were all sequenced from one sample in a study of T cells after yellow fever vaccination. TCRdb analysed the 5' RACE reads with MiXCR anew, one entry per CDR3 protein. The sample gives roughly 60,000 distinct CDR3 sequences, more than 5.5% of which show up once; about 40% is in the top ten. Sequenced material: CD8+ T cells sorted from PBMCs, taken on the day of the first yellow fever vaccination. Receptors were obtained from a man between 18 and 29 years old who received the YFV17D yellow fever vaccine.

The rearrangement joins TRBV9 to TRBJ2-5, with D perhaps TRBD2 (6 bases). The CDR3 spans 13 residues. Trimming pared 3 bases from V and 5 bases from J, leaving 11 bases between. CDR1 and CDR2 from the germline V gene are SGDLS and YYNGEE. This CDR3 reads CASSAPRGETQYF. As DNA, the CDR3 is TGTGCCAGCAGCGCCCCCCGGGGGGAGACCCAGTACTTC.

The sample holds many counts of this clonotype. The gene calls are TRBV7-2 and TRBJ2-7, with TRBD1 identical over 7 bases. V lost 5 bases, J lost 4 bases, and 11 bases stayed unmatched. The CDR3 has 15 amino acids. Germline assignment: CDR1 SGHTA and CDR2 FQGNSA. The DNA of the CDR3 is TGTGCCAGCAGCCCCCGACAGGGTTCGATTTACGAGCAGTACTTC. Its translation is CASSPRQGSIYEQYF.

V is TRBV7-9 and J is TRBJ1-5, with 7 nucleotides matching TRBD1. After removal of 4 bases from V and 3 bases from J, the junction contained 3 bases not matched to a gene. Germline assignment: CDR1 SEHNR and CDR2 FQNEAQ (reference sequence). The CDR3 loop spans 14 amino acids. The CDR3 sequence is CASSSTGSNQPQHF. DNA of the CDR3: TGTGCCAGCAGCTCGACAGGGTCCAATCAGCCCCAGCATTTT.

This clonotype was found many times. The chain couples TRBV15 to TRBJ2-6; D may be TRBD2 (6 bases). The V end was cut by 8 bases, the J end by 3 bases, with 14 bases between. The CDR3 sequence is 15 residues long. Germline assignment: CDR1 LNHNV and CDR2 YYDKDF (reference sequence). The CDR3 loop reads CATSEGLHGANVLTF. The CDR3 DNA reads as TGTGCCACCTCGGAGGGCCTTCATGGGGCCAACGTCCTGACTTTC.

The chain joins TRBV20-1 to TRBJ2-1, with D unresolved. CDR3 length: 11 amino acids. Trimming removed 4 bases from V and 9 bases from J, with 10 bases in between. Germline V gene sequence: CDR1 DFQATT, CDR2 SNEGSKA (reference sequence). CDR3 residues: CSATPFSEQFF. The CDR3 region has the DNA TGCAGTGCTACCCCTTTTAGTGAGCAGTTCTTC.

This clonotype came up many times. This sequence joins TRBV6-5 and TRBJ2-7; possible D gene TRBD1, 6 bases. Per germline, CDR1 MNHEY and CDR2 SVGAGI. V was cut by 6 bases and J by 3 bases, with 21 bases left in between. The CDR3 loop spans 16 amino acids. CDR3 sequence (DNA): TGTGCCAGCAGCCCCCGCCAAACAGGGTTAGACTACGAGCAGTACTTC. Translated, it gives CASSPRQTGLDYEQYF.

This clonotype was seen at least ten times. V and J are TRBV6-5 and TRBJ1-5; 7 positions agree with TRBD1. V was clipped by 10 bases and J by 3 bases; unmatched bases: 6. Per germline, CDR1 MNHEY and CDR2 SVGAGI. The CDR3 has 13 residues. CDR3 coding DNA: TGTGCCACTTCGGGACAGAACAATCAGCCCCAGCATTTT. Its translation is CATSGQNNQPQHF.

This clonotype was seen many times. This chain links TRBV7-9 with TRBJ2-1; 11 bases agree with TRBD2. This CDR3 region has 15 residues. V shed 5 bases, J shed 3 bases, and the junction held 3 bases outside the gene matches. Germline values: CDR1 SEHNR, CDR2 FQNEAQ (reference sequence). CDR3 loop: CASSPTSGIYNEQFF. In nucleotides, the CDR3 is TGTGCCAGCAGCCCGACTAGCGGGATCTACAATGAGCAGTTCTTC.

This sequence joins TRBV4-2 and TRBJ1-1; D is undetermined. With 4 bases removed from V and 5 bases from J, the gap between germline ends came to 14 bases. The CDR3 contains 14 residues. In germline, CDR1 is LGHNA, CDR2 YNFKEQ. DNA for the CDR3: TGTGCCAGCAGCCTCGACCGTGGAGGGACTGAAGCTTTCTTT. Translating gives CASSLDRGGTEAFF.

The V gene is TRBV20-1, the J gene TRBJ1-1, with 8 bases identical to TRBD1. V was clipped by 7 bases and J by 1 base; unmatched bases: 5. Germline CDR1 and CDR2: DFQATT and SNEGSKA (reference sequence). The CDR3 consists of 13 residues. In DNA, the CDR3 is TGCAGTGTAGCGACAGGGGAGAACACTGAAGCTTTCTTT. Residues: CSVATGENTEAFF.

This clonotype came up a few times. V gene TRBV28 combines with J gene TRBJ1-4; D unresolved. This CDR3 is 14 amino acids long. Per the germline V gene, CDR1 is MDHEN and CDR2 is SYDVKM. Deletions cut 2 bases from V and 8 bases from J, with 12 bases between. As DNA, the CDR3 is TGTGCCAGCAGTTTACCTGGATCAAGAGAAAAACTGTTTTTT. Translation: CASSLPGSREKLFF.

This clonotype came up many times. The chain is built from TRBV9 and TRBJ2-3, with 10 positions matching TRBD2. The CDR3 runs to 15 residues. Germline V CDR1 and CDR2: SGDLS, YYNGEE. V was clipped by 0 bases and J by 5 bases; unmatched bases: 3. CDR3 amino acids: CASSVEAGGIDTQYF. The DNA of the CDR3 is TGTGCCAGCAGCGTAGAAGCGGGGGGGATAGATACGCAGTATTTT.

This clonotype appeared many times. This rearrangement joins TRBV20-1 to TRBJ2-2; D possibly corresponds to TRBD2 (6 bases). The V end lost 3 bases, the J end lost 0 bases, and 23 bases lay between the germline ends. The CDR3 has 19 residues. Germline-derived CDR1 and CDR2 are DFQATT and SNEGSKA (reference sequence). Here the CDR3 DNA reads TGCAGTGCTAGGCGCAGGGTGGGGGGTAACCTCGCGAACACCGGGGAGCTGTTTTTT. It codes for CSARRRVGGNLANTGELFF.

This clonotype was detected a few times. The chain has TRBV19 and TRBJ2-1, with 10 bases lining up with TRBD2. With 4 bases clipped from V and 10 bases from J, the junction kept 7 bases outside the gene matches. From germline, CDR1 is LNHDA and CDR2 SQIVND (reference sequence). There are 14 residues in the CDR3. In DNA, the CDR3 is TGTGCCAGTAGTACATATAGCGGGGGGCAAGAGCAGTTCTTC. Translation gives CASSTYSGGQEQFF.

This clonotype was picked up many times. V gene TRBV12-3 or TRBV12-4 combines with J gene TRBJ1-5; 7 bases fit TRBD1. Trimming cost V 5 bases and J 7 bases; bases outside gene matches: 5. The CDR3 is made up of 13 amino acids. In nucleotides, the CDR3 is TGTGCCAGCAGTACAGGGGTAAGGCAGCCCCAGCATTTT. The encoded protein is CASSTGVRQPQHF.

The chain couples TRBV6-5 to TRBJ2-1; 7 nucleotides agree with TRBD2. This CDR3 comprises 17 residues. J gave up 3 bases and V 4 bases, and 12 bases lay outside the gene matches. In germline, CDR1 is MNHEY, CDR2 SVGAGI. The DNA of the CDR3 is TGTGCCAGCAGTTGCTTAGGCGTGAAGCGGGGCTACAATGAGCAGTTCTTC. Its translation: CASSCLGVKRGYNEQFF.

The DNA for the CDR3 is TGTGCCAGCAGTACGGGGCGGCGGCCCCGTGTCCCGGAGGAGACCCAGTACTTC. As protein: CASSTGRRPRVPEETQYF. V is TRBV6-2 or TRBV6-3 and J is TRBJ2-5; D tentatively fits TRBD1 or TRBD2 (5 bases each). V was pared by 5 bases and J by 5 bases, with 27 bases between. In germline, CDR1 is MNHEY, CDR2 SVGEGT. The CDR3 consists of 18 residues.

There are a few counts of this clonotype. This chain links TRBV19 with TRBJ1-4; no clear D. CDR1 is LNHDA, CDR2 SQIVND, per germline (reference sequence). The ends were cut back, 7 bases at V and 7 bases at J, with 16 bases in the middle. The CDR3 has 14 amino acids. The CDR3 here is CASIEAGMGEKLFF. CDR3 DNA sequence: TGTGCCAGTATAGAGGCGGGGATGGGTGAAAAACTGTTTTTT.

Only a few counts were recorded for this clonotype. The chain joins TRBV6-2 or TRBV6-3 to TRBJ1-2; D ambiguous. V dropped 0 bases and J dropped 3 bases, with 14 bases sitting between them. This CDR3 has 16 residues. Germline V gene sequence: CDR1 MNHEY, CDR2 SVGEGT. The CDR3: CASSYSRQKGDYGYTF. CDR3 nucleotides: TGTGCCAGCAGTTACTCGAGGCAAAAGGGAGACTATGGCTACACCTTC.